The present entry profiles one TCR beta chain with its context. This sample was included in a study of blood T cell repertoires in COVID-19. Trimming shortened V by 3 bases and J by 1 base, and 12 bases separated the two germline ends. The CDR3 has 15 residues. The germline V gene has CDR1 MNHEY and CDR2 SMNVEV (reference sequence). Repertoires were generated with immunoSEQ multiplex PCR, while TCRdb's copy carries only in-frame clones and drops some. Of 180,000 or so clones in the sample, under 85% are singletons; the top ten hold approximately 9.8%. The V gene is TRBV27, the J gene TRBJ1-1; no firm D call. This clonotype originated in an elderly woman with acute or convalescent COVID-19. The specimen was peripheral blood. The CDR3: CASSFQGRPNTEAFF. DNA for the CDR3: TGTGCCAGCAGTTTCCAAGGGAGACCGAACACTGAAGCTTTCTTT.